The T cell receptor (beta chain) under discussion was sequenced for a study of CD8 T cells in acute hepatitis C reinfection. Study-wide results and limits: Roughly twelve public clonotypes were found regardless of outcome. Differing sequencing approaches may have limited exact matches to other epitopes. All groups preferentially used TRBV04 and TRBV06, which was not due to overrepresentation in the naive pool.

As concerns this clone: Its antigen is not known.

Time point noted: naive CD8 control sorted from an acute-time-point sample. Cells were stained for CD3, CD8 and CD45RO, excluding dead cells. Repertoires were generated with immunoSEQ multiplex PCR, while TCRdb's copy carries only in-frame clones and drops some. The sample gives tens of thousands of clones, 80% to 90% of which show up once; roughly 9.8% is in the top ten. This CDR3 comprises 15 residues. V dropped 4 bases and J dropped 2; count of bases not matched to a gene: 7. CDR1 and CDR2 (germline): MGHDK, SYGVNS. The sequence derives from a woman younger than 35 who spontaneously cleared hepatitis C infection. The rearrangement links TRBV25-1 to TRBJ2-7, with 8 bases identical to TRBD1. Material for sequencing was naive CD8+ T cells from PBMCs. CDR3 region: CASSVSDRGPYEQYF. The CDR3 bases are TGTGCCAGCAGTGTTAGTGACAGGGGCCCCTACGAGCAGTACTTC.